Listed here is a single TCR beta chain. What it binds is unknown. Germline V gene lookup returns CDR1 SGHRS and CDR2 YFSETQ. The CDR3 covers 16 residues. Losses at the gene ends were 1 base for V and 7 bases for J; bases not matched to a gene: 9. The entry originates in a study of T cell responses to AZD1222 COVID-19 vaccine. Study conclusions and caveats: Spike-specific TCR breadth and depth rose after two AZD1222 doses. Among the donors, most were white British and more were female, and clonal diversity was possibly underestimated. It was only after the peak T cell response that any repertoires were sampled.

Sequencing used immunoSEQ multiplex PCR; TCRdb keeps in-frame clones, though not all of them. The data contain about 200,000 clones, 85% to 95% of them seen just once; the ten biggest clones take up roughly 1.3%. This TCR came from an adult in good health. The V and J genes are TRBV5-1 and TRBJ2-1; 9 nucleotides align to TRBD1. The sequencing used peripheral blood, collected on day 0 of AZD1222 vaccination. The CDR3: CASSLFRDRDVNEQFF. For the CDR3, the DNA is TGCGCCAGCAGCTTGTTCAGGGACAGGGACGTGAATGAGCAGTTCTTC.